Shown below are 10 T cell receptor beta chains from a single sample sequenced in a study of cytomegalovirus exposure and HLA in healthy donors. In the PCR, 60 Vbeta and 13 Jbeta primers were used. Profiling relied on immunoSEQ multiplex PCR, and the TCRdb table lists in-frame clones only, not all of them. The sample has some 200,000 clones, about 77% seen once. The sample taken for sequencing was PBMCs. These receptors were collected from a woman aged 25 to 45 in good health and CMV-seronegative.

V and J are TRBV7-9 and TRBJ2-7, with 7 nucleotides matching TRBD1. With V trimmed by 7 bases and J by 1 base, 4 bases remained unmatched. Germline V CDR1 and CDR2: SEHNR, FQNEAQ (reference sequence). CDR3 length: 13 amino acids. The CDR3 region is CASTGGVSYEQYF. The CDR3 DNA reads TGTGCCAGCACAGGGGGAGTTTCCTACGAGCAGTACTTC.

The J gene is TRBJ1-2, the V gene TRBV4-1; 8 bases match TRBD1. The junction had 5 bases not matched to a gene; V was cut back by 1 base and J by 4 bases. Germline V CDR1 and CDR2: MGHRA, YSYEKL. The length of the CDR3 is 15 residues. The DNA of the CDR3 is TGCGCCAGCAGCCAAGTAGACAGGGGTATCTATGGCTACACCTTC. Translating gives CASSQVDRGIYGYTF.

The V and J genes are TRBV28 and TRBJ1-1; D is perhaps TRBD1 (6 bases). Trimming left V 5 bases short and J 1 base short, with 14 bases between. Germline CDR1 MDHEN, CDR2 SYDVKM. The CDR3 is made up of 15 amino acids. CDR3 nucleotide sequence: TGTGCCAGCAGTGAACCGGGGGGCTCGAACACTGAAGCTTTCTTT. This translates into CASSEPGGSNTEAFF.

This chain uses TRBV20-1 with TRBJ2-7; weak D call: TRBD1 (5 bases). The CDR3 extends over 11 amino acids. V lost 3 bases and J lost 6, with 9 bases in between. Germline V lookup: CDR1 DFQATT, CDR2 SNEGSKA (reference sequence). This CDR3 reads CSASIGVEQYF. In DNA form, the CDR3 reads TGCAGTGCTAGTATAGGGGTCGAGCAGTACTTC.

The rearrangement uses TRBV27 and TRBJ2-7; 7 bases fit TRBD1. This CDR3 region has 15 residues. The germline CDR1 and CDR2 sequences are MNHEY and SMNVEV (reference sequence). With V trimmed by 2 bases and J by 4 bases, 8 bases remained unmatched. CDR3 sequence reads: CASSLTGTVGYEQYF. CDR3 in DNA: TGTGCCAGCAGTTTAACCGGGACAGTTGGATACGAGCAGTACTTC.

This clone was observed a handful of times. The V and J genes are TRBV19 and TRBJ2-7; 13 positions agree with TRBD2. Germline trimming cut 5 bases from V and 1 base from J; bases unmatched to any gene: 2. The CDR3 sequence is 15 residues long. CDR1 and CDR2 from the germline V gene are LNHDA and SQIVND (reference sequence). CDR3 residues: CASSETSGRSYEQYF. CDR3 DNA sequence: TGTGCCAGTAGTGAGACTAGCGGGAGGTCCTACGAGCAGTACTTC.

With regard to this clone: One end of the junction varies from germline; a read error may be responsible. This CDR3 is CSSSLDWNLLGNQPQHF. CDR3 nucleotide sequence: TGTTCCAGCAGCCTGGACTGGAATCTTCTGGGCAATCAGCCCCAGCATTTT. This chain joins TRBV7-9 and TRBJ1-5; D ambiguous. Per the germline V gene, CDR1 is SEHNR and CDR2 is FQNEAQ (reference sequence). CDR3 length equals 17 residues.

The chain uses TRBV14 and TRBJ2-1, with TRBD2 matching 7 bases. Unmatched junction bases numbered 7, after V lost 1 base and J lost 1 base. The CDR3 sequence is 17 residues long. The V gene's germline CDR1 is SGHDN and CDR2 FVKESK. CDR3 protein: CASSQGYGRRSYNEQFF. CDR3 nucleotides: TGTGCCAGCAGCCAAGGTTACGGGAGGCGTTCCTACAATGAGCAGTTCTTC.

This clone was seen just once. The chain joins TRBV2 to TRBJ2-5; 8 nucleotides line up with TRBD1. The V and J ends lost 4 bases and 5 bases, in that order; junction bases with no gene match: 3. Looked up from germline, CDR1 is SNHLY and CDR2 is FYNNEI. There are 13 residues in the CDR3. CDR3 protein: CASSGTGQETQYF. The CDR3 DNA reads TGTGCCAGCAGTGGGACAGGGCAGGAGACCCAGTACTTC.

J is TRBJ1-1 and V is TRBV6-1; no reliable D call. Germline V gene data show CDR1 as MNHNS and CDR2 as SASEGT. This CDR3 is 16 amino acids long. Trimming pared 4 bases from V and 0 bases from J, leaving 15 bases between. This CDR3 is CASSAIQGLMNTEAFF. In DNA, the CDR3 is TGTGCCAGCAGTGCCATCCAAGGACTGATGAACACTGAAGCTTTCTTT.